The 22 T cell receptor beta chains below all came from one sample that was sequenced in a study of vaccination effects on CD4 cells after COVID-19. Clones were read by immunoSEQ multiplex PCR, and TCRdb kept only the in-frame ones, dropping some. The data contain under 25,000 clones, roughly 74% of them seen just once; the ten biggest clones take up approximately 15%. Under the ViraFEST assay, PBMC were stimulated with viral peptide pools so that antigen-specific CD4+ T cells expanded. Sequencing was performed afterwards. Having been cultured for 10 days, the cells underwent CD4+ T cell isolation. Their SARS-CoV-2 infection, verified by PCR, occurred between March and December 2020. The antigens for these receptors are not known. The specimen comprised CD4+ T cells from PBMCs cultured with SARS-CoV-2 spike peptides, sampled before COVID-19 vaccination. These TCRs come from a human donor who had a prior SARS-CoV-2 infection.

The V and J genes are TRBV6-5 and TRBJ2-3; D remains unclear. The CDR3 has 12 residues. V was pared by 8 bases and J by 4 bases, with 10 bases between. The V gene's germline CDR1 is MNHEY and CDR2 SVGAGI. The CDR3 region has the DNA TGTGCCAGCTCCCCCGGTGCAGATACGCAGTATTTT. This encodes CASSPGADTQYF.

The chain recombines TRBV6-5 with TRBJ1-2; tentatively, D is TRBD1 (6 bases). V lost 0 bases to trimming and J lost 4 bases, with 12 bases between them. The CDR3 is 15 amino acids. From germline, CDR1 is MNHEY and CDR2 SVGAGI. Here the CDR3 reads CASSYSRGDIYGYTF. DNA for the CDR3: TGTGCCAGCAGTTACTCCAGGGGCGATATCTATGGCTACACCTTC.

The V call is TRBV5-4, the J call TRBJ2-3; no definite D call. Trimming took 1 base from V and 6 from J, leaving 15 bases between them. Germline assignment: CDR1 SGHNT and CDR2 YYREEE (reference sequence). The CDR3 spans 15 residues. DNA of the CDR3: TGTGCCAGCAGCTTGAGTTGGGTCACAAGGGATACGCAGTATTTT. Translated: CASSLSWVTRDTQYF.

Worth noting for this clone: Other DNA sequences in this sample translate to the same CDR3. The V call is TRBV9, the J call TRBJ1-2; the D gene is possibly TRBD1 (5 bases). This CDR3 contains 13 residues. The germline V gene has CDR1 SGDLS and CDR2 YYNGEE. V was cut by 0 bases and J by 2 bases, with 5 bases left in between. The CDR3, as DNA: TGTGCCAGCAGCGTAGCAGGGAACTATGGCTACACCTTC. Its translation: CASSVAGNYGYTF.

The rearrangement joins TRBV4-1 to TRBJ1-4; no reliable D call. Trimming pared 1 base from V and 4 bases from J, leaving 16 bases between. CDR3 length equals 17 residues. Germline values: CDR1 MGHRA, CDR2 YSYEKL. CDR3 sequence: CASSQGGLGRNNEKLFF. The CDR3 nucleotides are TGCGCCAGCAGCCAAGGAGGGCTCGGGCGAAATAATGAAAAACTGTTTTTT.

The rearrangement links TRBV5-1 to TRBJ2-2; D possibly corresponds to TRBD2 (6 bases). V was trimmed by 2 bases and J by 0 bases, leaving 8 bases between them. Germline loops: CDR1 SGHRS, CDR2 YFSETQ. The CDR3 is 15 amino acids. This CDR3 is CASSFGGPNTGELFF. The CDR3 DNA reads as TGCGCCAGCAGCTTTGGAGGGCCGAACACCGGGGAGCTGTTTTTT.

The chain couples TRBV9 to TRBJ2-2; TRBD1 is a possible D gene (6 bases). Germline CDR1 is SGDLS and CDR2 is YYNGEE. The CDR3 is 14 residues long. V lost 7 bases, J lost 1 base, and 11 bases lay in between. The CDR3 spells CASGQSLNTGELFF. CDR3 sequence (DNA): TGTGCCAGCGGACAGAGCTTGAACACCGGGGAGCTGTTTTTT.

The chain combines TRBV15 with TRBJ2-3; D is unclear. CDR1 and CDR2 (germline): LNHNV, YYDKDF (reference sequence). The CDR3 length is 13 residues. V shed 0 bases and J shed 3 bases, with 4 bases lying between them. The CDR3 nucleotides are TGTGCCACCAGCAGAGATTTAACAGATACGCAGTATTTT. Protein: CATSRDLTDTQYF. Looking up the rest from reference TRBV15 and TRBJ2-3 gives the full variable domain: DAMVIQNPRYQVTQFGKPVTLSCSQTLNHNVMYWYQQKSSQAPKLLFHYYDKDFNNEADTPDNFQSRRPNTSFCFLDIRSPGLGDTAMYLCATSRDLTDTQYFGPGTRLTVL.

The chain carries TRBV18 and TRBJ2-3; no clear D. Deletions cut 5 bases from V and 0 bases from J, with 6 bases between. The CDR3 spans 13 residues. Germline-derived CDR1 and CDR2 are KGHSH and LQKENI. In DNA, the CDR3 is TGTGCCAGCTCAACCACTAGCACAGATACGCAGTATTTT. Translation: CASSTTSTDTQYF.

The J gene is TRBJ2-5, the V gene TRBV5-1; 10 bases agree with TRBD2. V shed 0 bases, J shed 5 bases, and the junction held 13 bases outside the gene matches. CDR1 is SGHRS, CDR2 YFSETQ, per germline. CDR3 length: 18 amino acids. The CDR3 sequence is CASSLVRSGGAVIETQYF. Here the CDR3 DNA reads TGCGCCAGCAGCTTGGTTAGGAGCGGGGGGGCCGTCATCGAGACCCAGTACTTC.

This chain uses TRBV2 with TRBJ2-3, with 8 positions matching TRBD2. The V gene's germline CDR1 is SNHLY and CDR2 FYNNEI. CDR3 length: 14 amino acids. Germline trimming cut 3 bases from V and 5 bases from J; bases unmatched to any gene: 4. The CDR3 spells CASSETSEEDTQYF. The CDR3 coding sequence is TGTGCCAGCAGTGAGACTAGCGAGGAAGATACGCAGTATTTT.

The J gene is TRBJ1-2, the V gene TRBV15, with D perhaps TRBD1 (5 bases). The CDR3 contains 15 residues. CDR1 is LNHNV and CDR2 is YYDKDF in the germline V gene (reference sequence). V lost 4 bases and J 4 bases, leaving 16 bases between the germline ends. CDR3 nucleotide sequence: TGTGCCACCAGCACGACAAGGGGTACTGCCTATGGCTACACCTTC. This translates into CATSTTRGTAYGYTF.

The chain is built from TRBV4-3 and TRBJ1-4; 8 bases are a match to TRBD1. Germline trimming cut 4 bases from V and 7 bases from J; bases unmatched to any gene: 8. Germline V gene data show CDR1 as LGHNA and CDR2 as YSLEER. The CDR3 totals 15 residues. CDR3 region: CASSPGRGLAEKLFF. DNA for the CDR3: TGCGCCAGCAGCCCCGGCAGGGGGCTCGCTGAAAAACTGTTTTTT.

CDR3 sequence reads: CASSLTGGGNTIYF. In DNA, the CDR3 is TGTGCCAGCAGCCTGACAGGGGGCGGAAACACCATATATTTT. V is TRBV2 and J is TRBJ1-3; TRBD1 matches at 10 bases. Germline V gene lookup returns CDR1 SNHLY and CDR2 FYNNEI. CDR3 size: 14 residues. V lost 6 bases, J lost 4 bases, and 3 bases stayed unmatched.

The rearrangement uses TRBV9 and TRBJ2-1; maybe TRBD2 (5 bases). CDR1 and CDR2 from the germline V gene are SGDLS and YYNGEE. V gave up 0 bases and J gave up 6 bases, with 10 bases separating them. The CDR3 runs 14 residues. In DNA, the CDR3 is TGTGCCAGCAGCGTAGGTTCTAGCCTCAATGAGCAGTTCTTC. Its translation is CASSVGSSLNEQFF. Drawing the rest from reference TRBV9 and TRBJ2-1, the complete variable domain is DSGVTQTPKHLITATGQRVTLRCSPRSGDLSVYWYQQSLDQGLQFLIQYYNGEERAKGNILERFSAQQFPDLHSELNLSSLELGDSALYFCASSVGSSLNEQFFGPGTRLTVL.

The chain uses TRBV7-2 and TRBJ1-4; D is uncertain. Germline V gene data show CDR1 as SGHTA and CDR2 as FQGNSA. Trimming pared 2 bases from V and 8 bases from J, leaving 9 bases between. This CDR3 has 13 residues. Written as DNA, the CDR3 is TGTGCCAGCAGCTTATGGGTCAGGGAAAAACTGTTTTTT. Translated: CASSLWVREKLFF.

Here the CDR3 reads CASSPTVVAIPSYEQYF. The DNA for the CDR3 is TGTGCCAGTAGTCCGACGGTGGTCGCGATACCATCTTACGAGCAGTACTTC. The chain links TRBV19 to TRBJ2-7, with unresolved D. From germline, CDR1 is LNHDA and CDR2 SQIVND (reference sequence). The CDR3 runs 17 residues. Trimming removed 5 bases from V and 4 bases from J, with 24 bases in between.

V usage is TRBV5-1 and J usage is TRBJ2-2, with D perhaps assigned TRBD1 or TRBD2 (5 bases each). There are 16 residues in the CDR3. The germline V gene encodes CDR1 SGHRS and CDR2 YFSETQ. Trimming removed 1 base from V and 5 bases from J, with 15 bases in between. DNA of the CDR3: TGCGCCAGCAGCTTGAGGGACCCGTTTTCGACCGGGGAGCTGTTTTTT. Its protein is CASSLRDPFSTGELFF.

J is TRBJ2-5 and V is TRBV7-2, with TRBD1 matching 8 bases. CDR1 is SGHTA, CDR2 FQGNSA, per germline. The J segment lost 13 bases and the V segment lost 3 bases, leaving 13 bases of the junction unmatched. There are 14 residues in the CDR3. Here the CDR3 DNA reads TGTGCCAGCAGCTTTTACCCCCAGGGGGCCCCACGGTACTTC. Residues: CASSFYPQGAPRYF.

The CDR3 coding sequence is TGCGCCAGCACGGTGTCAGCGAACACCGGGGAGCTGTTTTTT. Its translation is CASTVSANTGELFF. This rearrangement joins TRBV5-1 to TRBJ2-2; D ambiguous. Germline assignment: CDR1 SGHRS and CDR2 YFSETQ. The CDR3 is 14 amino acids. The ends were cut back, 6 bases at V and 0 bases at J, with 9 bases in the middle.

The chain has TRBV24-1 and TRBJ2-1; D is unresolved. The CDR3 runs 15 residues. CDR1 and CDR2 from the germline V gene are KGHDR and SFDVKD. V lost 3 bases and J 3 bases, leaving 11 bases between the germline ends. The CDR3 nucleotides read TGTGCCACCAGTGATACCTTAACGGACTACAATGAGCAGTTCTTC. Its protein product is CATSDTLTDYNEQFF.

This chain connects TRBV2 to TRBJ1-2, with a possible D match to TRBD1 (5 bases). This CDR3 has 12 amino acids. Deletions cut 8 bases from V and 1 base from J, with 8 bases between. Germline CDR1 SNHLY, CDR2 FYNNEI. The CDR3 DNA sequence: TGTGCCAGCCAGGGACTTAACTATGGCTACACCTTC. Its translation: CASQGLNYGYTF. Full variable domain (missing parts from reference TRBV2 and TRBJ1-2): EPEVTQTPSHQVTQMGQEVILRCVPISNHLYFYWYRQILGQKVEFLVSFYNNEISEKSEIFDDQFSVERPDGSNFTLKIRSTKLEDSAMYFCASQGLNYGYTFGSGTRLTVV.